This T cell receptor (beta chain) came from a study of T cells in Graves' hyperthyroidism and ophthalmopathy (dated by TCRdb to the late 2010s). Looking at the study overall: Peripheral blood was sampled at the time of initial diagnosis, prior to any treatment. TCR V-J signatures able to tell the groups apart were searched for in a discovery cohort of around 95 patients, of whom approximately 40 had Graves' ophthalmopathy and about 55 had stable Graves' hyperthyroidism. Whether ophthalmopathy could be predicted prospectively was tested in an independent validation cohort made up of roughly 19 hyperthyroidism patients plus 17 patients who later progressed to ophthalmopathy. The 100 or so discovery patients were randomly split 7:3 into training and test sets. In addition, the study compared T-cell repertoires in thyroid tissue and in blood from six Graves' hyperthyroidism patients. Following sampling, methimazole starting at 30 mg daily was given to hyperthyroidism patients, and high-dose intravenous methylprednisolone was given to ophthalmopathy patients. TCR Vbeta CDR3 sequencing of 120 to 150 peripheral blood samples (43 ophthalmopathy, about 74 hyperthyroidism and about 17 progressor patients) is reported in the paper. Here is what the overall study found, with its caveats: No statistical method was used to fix the sample size in advance, and group allocation was not hidden from the investigators. A 13 V-J signature model separated ophthalmopathy from stable hyperthyroidism, with over 85% sensitivity and 81.08% specificity in cross-validation and 80%/75% in testing. In validation, the model predicted progression to ophthalmopathy a median of 6.5 months before onset, with roughly 70% sensitivity and more than 72% specificity. Most expanded thyroid clonotypes (frequency above 0.001) were also found in blood, which suggests that blood repertoires may mirror thyroid immune responses.

Only a few counts were recorded for this clonotype. Its cognate antigen has yet to be identified. No qualities accompany the bases; no much larger clone lies one base away. The CDR3 numbers 13 residues from cysteine through phenylalanine. The read is trimmed to its CDR3 DNA, 39 bases read in frame from base 1. The CDR1 and CDR2 encoded by the germline V gene are MDHEN and SYDVKM. V is shortened by 7 bases, J by 2 bases, and the region joining them spans 11 bases. Stable Graves' hyperthyroidism was defined as no progression to ophthalmopathy during 18 months of follow-up. The hyperthyroidism patients were between 18 and 65 years old and newly diagnosed, with a disease duration of less than 2 months. Any patient with an uncontrolled infection, another autoimmune disease, pregnancy or lactation was excluded. Diagnoses were established on the basis of clinical symptoms, serum thyroxine and TRAb, thyroid ultrasound, and orbital computed tomography. PBMCs were isolated from around 10 ml of fresh peripheral blood by Ficoll-Paque density gradient centrifugation. Total RNA was extracted using Trizol reagent, and RNA quality was assessed on an Agilent 2100 Bioanalyzer.

The TCR beta CDR3 regions were amplified from the RNA transcripts. The TCR CDR3 was subjected to a first round of RT-PCR using the HTBI primer set and the Qiagen OneStep RT-PCR kit. Libraries were constructed in a second round of multiplex PCR, after which size selection and purification were carried out. Paired-end sequencing of the libraries was performed with 100 bp reads on an Illumina HiSeq2000. On the authors' methods: SOAPnuke was used to process the raw data, throwing out any read that contained adapters or uncalled bases, had a mean Phred below 15, or lacked an exact constant-primer or identifier match. High-quality paired reads were merged with COPE v1.2.5, and unique nucleotide sequences were defined as clonotypes. MiTCR v1.1 was used to align clonotypes to the IMGT TRBV, TRBD and TRBJ reference segments. Only V-J combinations with frequency above 0.0001, covering 99% to 99.2% of repertoires, were analysed. A TCS score was defined as the ratio of F50 (clonal expansion) to E x V (chaos), with BLOSUM62-based TCRdist applied between CDR3 peptides within each V-J. Welch's t-statistics and random forest reduced approximately 520 V-J features to 10 to 15, which were used in a naive Bayes classifier (R e1071). TCRdb reran the public reads through fastp at Q25 and MiXCR, keeping productive beta chains. Every distinct CDR3 protein forms one entry, paired with its most common genes and DNA. The V and J calls reflect TCRdb's pipeline rather than the authors' work. The sample data list approximately 700,000 distinct CDR3 sequences, and over 15% of these were observed just once. The ten largest clonotypes hold around 8% of the sample.

The V gene is TRBV28 and the J gene is TRBJ2-5, and possibly TRBD2, on 5 matching bases. Material for sequencing was blood. The sequence was obtained from a man aged 18 to 30 with Graves' hyperthyroidism. The nucleotides read TGTGCCAGCACCCAAGGAGGTCAAGAGACCCAGTACTTC. Its protein reads: CASTQGGQETQYF.